This entry lists 14 T cell receptor beta chains sequenced from one sample in a study of CD8+CD57+ T cells in acquired aplastic anemia. By flow cytometry, patients selected for sequencing had shown an expansion of CD8+CD57+ cells. TCR beta VDJ and CDR3 were profiled, and genomic DNA was the template. TCRdb passed the reads through MiXCR, listing each CDR3 protein once. The repertoire includes just over 450,000 distinct CDR3 sequences, around 30% of them detected once, and under 0.95% sits in the top ten. The sample taken for sequencing was sorted CD4+, CD8+, or CD8+CD57+ T cells (not recorded which) from PBMCs. Receptors originate from a human donor with aplastic anemia.

This clonotype was detected many times. The chain uses TRBV12-3 or TRBV12-4 and TRBJ1-1; the match to TRBD1 covers 9 bases. Germline trimming cut 6 bases from V and 5 bases from J; bases unmatched to any gene: 4. The CDR3 sequence is 13 residues long. CDR3: CASRPDRGTEAFF. CDR3 bases: TGTGCCAGCAGACCGGACAGGGGAACTGAAGCTTTCTTT.

V usage is TRBV20-1 and J usage is TRBJ1-1; TRBD1 matches at 9 bases. Germline V gene lookup returns CDR1 DFQATT and CDR2 SNEGSKA (reference sequence). Germline trimming cut 6 bases from V and 5 bases from J; bases unmatched to any gene: 7. CDR3 length: 13 amino acids. The CDR3 DNA reads TGCAGTGCAATAACAGGGGGCGCGACTGAAGCTTTCTTT. As protein: CSAITGGATEAFF.

This clonotype was counted only a few times. CDR3 region: CASSTRGQATNEKLFF. CDR3 DNA sequence: TGTGCCAGTAGTACGCGGGGACAGGCAACTAATGAAAAACTGTTTTTT. V is TRBV19 and J is TRBJ1-4; TRBD1 matches 8 bases. This CDR3 is 16 amino acids long. The V gene's germline CDR1 is LNHDA and CDR2 SQIVND (reference sequence). The V segment lost 4 bases and the J segment 0 bases; nucleotides outside the gene matches: 4.

The chain is built from TRBV29-1 and TRBJ1-1; possibly TRBD1 for D (5 bases). V lost 8 bases and J lost 1, with 14 bases in between. CDR1 and CDR2 (germline): SQVTM, ANQGSEA. The CDR3 spans 13 residues. As DNA, the CDR3 is TGCAGCAGCTTAACCGGGACGAACACTGAAGCTTTCTTT. Translating it yields CSSLTGTNTEAFF.

This clonotype was recorded at least ten times. J is TRBJ1-5 and V is TRBV7-9, with TRBD1 as a possible D gene (5 bases). The V gene's germline CDR1 is SEHNR and CDR2 FQNEAQ (reference sequence). The germline V and J ends were trimmed by 1 base and 4 bases, with 11 bases remaining between them. There are 15 residues in the CDR3. The CDR3 is CASSLDGGLNQPQHF. For the CDR3, the DNA is TGTGCCAGCAGCTTAGACGGGGGACTGAATCAGCCCCAGCATTTT.

In DNA form, the CDR3 reads TGTGCCAGCTACGACAGCTCCTCTGGAAACACCATATATTTT. Protein product: CASYDSSSGNTIYF. The genes are TRBV6-1 and TRBJ1-3; weak D call: TRBD1 (5 bases). Germline V gene lookup returns CDR1 MNHNS and CDR2 SASEGT. V lost 8 bases and J 0 bases, leaving 11 bases between the germline ends. The length of the CDR3 is 14 residues.

In its sample, this clonotype was seen many times. This sequence joins TRBV24-1 and TRBJ1-2, with D possibly being TRBD1 (5 bases). Germline V lookup: CDR1 KGHDR, CDR2 SFDVKD. This CDR3 contains 14 residues. Trimming removed 3 bases from V and 4 bases from J, with 11 bases in between. CDR3 sequence: CATSDAGHPYGYTF. The DNA for the CDR3 is TGTGCCACCAGTGATGCAGGACACCCCTATGGCTACACCTTC.

The chain couples TRBV19 to TRBJ2-3; 9 bases align to TRBD1. From germline, CDR1 is LNHDA and CDR2 SQIVND (reference sequence). This CDR3 has 14 residues. With V trimmed by 5 bases and J by 6 bases, 6 bases remained unmatched. The CDR3: CASSPGTGMDTQYF. As DNA, the CDR3 is TGTGCCAGTAGTCCCGGGACAGGGATGGATACGCAGTATTTT.

This clonotype was detected only once. In nucleotides, the CDR3 is TGTGCCAGCCGGCCGCAAGGACAGGATAATGAAAAACTGTTTTTT. It yields the protein CASRPQGQDNEKLFF. This chain connects TRBV2 to TRBJ1-4; 7 positions agree with TRBD1. The CDR3 has 15 residues. Germline trimming cut 8 bases from V and 4 bases from J; bases unmatched to any gene: 10. Per germline, CDR1 SNHLY and CDR2 FYNNEI.

The table lists this clonotype with a few counts. The CDR3 sequence: CASSDPRGSSYGYTF. DNA for the CDR3: TGTGCCAGCAGCGATCCTAGGGGGTCCAGCTATGGCTACACCTTC. The genes are TRBV4-2 and TRBJ1-2; D might be TRBD1 (6 bases). Looked up from germline, CDR1 is LGHNA and CDR2 is YNFKEQ. CDR3 size: 15 residues. Deletions cut 5 bases from V and 4 bases from J, with 17 bases between.

This clonotype has more than one count but fewer than ten. The V call is TRBV11-1, the J call TRBJ1-3; D unresolved. CDR3 length: 16 amino acids. Per germline, CDR1 SGHAT and CDR2 FQDESV (reference sequence). V shed 5 bases and J shed 3 bases, with 17 bases lying between them. The CDR3 region has the DNA TGTGCCAGCAGCCCCCCGGAAGGGAACTTTGGAAACACCATATATTTT. This translates into CASSPPEGNFGNTIYF.

This clonotype showed up many times. This chain links TRBV19 with TRBJ1-2, with 7 positions matching TRBD1. Germline values: CDR1 LNHDA, CDR2 SQIVND (reference sequence). The CDR3 length is 12 residues. V lost 9 bases and J lost 9; bases outside the gene matches: 10. CDR3 in amino acids: CASKSGGRRYTF. The CDR3 region has the DNA TGTGCCAGCAAGTCAGGGGGTCGCCGCTACACCTTC.

This clonotype turned up a few times. DNA of the CDR3: TGCGCCAGCAGCCAAGACCAGAAATCGAACACTGAAGCTTTCTTT. Its protein is CASSQDQKSNTEAFF. V gene TRBV4-1 combines with J gene TRBJ1-1; D is unresolved. Germline V gene sequence: CDR1 MGHRA, CDR2 YSYEKL. The V end lost 0 bases, the J end lost 1 base, and 9 bases lay between the germline ends. The CDR3 covers 15 residues.

The gene calls are TRBV29-1 and TRBJ2-4; a possible D gene is TRBD2 (5 bases). CDR1 is SQVTM, CDR2 ANQGSEA, per germline. The CDR3 length is 12 residues. The V end lost 6 bases, the J end lost 6 bases, and 12 bases lay between the germline ends. The CDR3 DNA reads as TGCAGCGTGTCTCTGGCGGGAAACATTCAGTACTTC. This sequence encodes CSVSLAGNIQYF.